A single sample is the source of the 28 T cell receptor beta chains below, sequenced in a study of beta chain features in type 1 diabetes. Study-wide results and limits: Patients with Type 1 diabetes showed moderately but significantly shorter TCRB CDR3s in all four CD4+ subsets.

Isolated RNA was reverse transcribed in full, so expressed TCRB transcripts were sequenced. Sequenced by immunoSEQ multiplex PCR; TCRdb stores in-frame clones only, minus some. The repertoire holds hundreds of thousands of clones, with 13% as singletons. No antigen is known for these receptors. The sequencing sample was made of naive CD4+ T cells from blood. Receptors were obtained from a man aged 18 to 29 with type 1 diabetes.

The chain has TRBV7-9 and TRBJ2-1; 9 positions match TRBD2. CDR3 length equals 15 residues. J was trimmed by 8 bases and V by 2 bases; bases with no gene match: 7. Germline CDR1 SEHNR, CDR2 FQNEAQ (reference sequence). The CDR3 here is CASSLLLAGTDEQFF. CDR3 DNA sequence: TGTGCCAGCAGCTTACTCCTAGCGGGGACGGATGAGCAGTTCTTC.

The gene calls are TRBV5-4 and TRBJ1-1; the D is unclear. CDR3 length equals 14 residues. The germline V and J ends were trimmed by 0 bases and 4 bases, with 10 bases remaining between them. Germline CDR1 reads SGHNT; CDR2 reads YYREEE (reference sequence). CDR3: CASSLEGYATEAFF. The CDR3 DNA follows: TGTGCCAGCAGCTTGGAGGGCTACGCCACTGAAGCTTTCTTT.

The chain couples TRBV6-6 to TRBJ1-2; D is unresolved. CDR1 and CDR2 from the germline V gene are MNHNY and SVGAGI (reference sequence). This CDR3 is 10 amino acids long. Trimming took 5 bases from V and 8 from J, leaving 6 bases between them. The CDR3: CASSLRGYTF. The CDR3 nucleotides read TGTGCCAGCAGTCTGAGGGGCTACACCTTC.

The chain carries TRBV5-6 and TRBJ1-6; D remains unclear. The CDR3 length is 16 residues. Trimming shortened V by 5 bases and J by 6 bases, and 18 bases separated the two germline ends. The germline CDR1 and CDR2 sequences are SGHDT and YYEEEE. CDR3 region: CASSYRGRALNSPLHF. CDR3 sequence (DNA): TGTGCCAGCAGTTACCGCGGGAGGGCACTTAATTCACCCCTCCACTTT. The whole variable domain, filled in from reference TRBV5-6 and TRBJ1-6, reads DAGVTQSPTHLIKTRGQQVTLRCSPKSGHDTVSWYQQALGQGPQFIFQYYEEEERQRGNFPDRFSGHQFPNYSSELNVNALLLGDSALYLCASSYRGRALNSPLHFGNGTRLTVT.

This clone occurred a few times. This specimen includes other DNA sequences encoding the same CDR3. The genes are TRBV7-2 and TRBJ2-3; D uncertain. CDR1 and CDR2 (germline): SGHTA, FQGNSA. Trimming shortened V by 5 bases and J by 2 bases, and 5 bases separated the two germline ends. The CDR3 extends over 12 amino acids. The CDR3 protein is CASSPYTDTQYF. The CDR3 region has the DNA TGTGCCAGCAGCCCCTACACAGATACGCAGTATTTT.

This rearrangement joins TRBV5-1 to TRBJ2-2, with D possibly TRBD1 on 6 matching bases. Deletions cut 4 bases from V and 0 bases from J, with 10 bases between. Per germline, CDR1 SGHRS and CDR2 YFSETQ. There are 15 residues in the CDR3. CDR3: CASSEGHPNTGELFF. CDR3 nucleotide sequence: TGCGCCAGCAGCGAGGGACACCCGAACACCGGGGAGCTGTTTTTT.

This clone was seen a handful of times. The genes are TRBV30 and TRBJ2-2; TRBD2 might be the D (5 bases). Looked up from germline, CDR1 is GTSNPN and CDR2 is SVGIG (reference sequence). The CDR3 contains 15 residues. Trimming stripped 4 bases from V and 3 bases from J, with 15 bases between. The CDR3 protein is CAWTPWERDTGELFF. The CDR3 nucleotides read TGTGCCTGGACCCCCTGGGAGAGGGACACCGGGGAGCTGTTTTTT. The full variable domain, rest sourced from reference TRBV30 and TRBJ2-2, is SQTIHQWPATLVQPVGSPLSLECTVEGTSNPNLYWYRQAAGRGLQLLFYSVGIGQISSEVPQNLSASRPQDRQFILSSKKLLLSDSGFYLCAWTPWERDTGELFFGEGSRLTVL.

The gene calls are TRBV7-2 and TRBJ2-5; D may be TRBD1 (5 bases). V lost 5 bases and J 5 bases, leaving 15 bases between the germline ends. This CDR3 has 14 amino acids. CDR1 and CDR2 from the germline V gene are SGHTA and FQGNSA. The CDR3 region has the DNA TGTGCCAGCAGCCTTCAGACAGAAGGCGAGACCCAGTACTTC. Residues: CASSLQTEGETQYF.

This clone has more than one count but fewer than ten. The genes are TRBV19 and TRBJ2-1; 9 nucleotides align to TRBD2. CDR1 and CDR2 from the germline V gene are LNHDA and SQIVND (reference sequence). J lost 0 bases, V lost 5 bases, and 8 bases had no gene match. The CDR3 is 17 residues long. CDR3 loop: CASSSQTSGHSYNEQFF. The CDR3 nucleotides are TGTGCCAGTAGTTCCCAGACTAGCGGTCACTCCTACAATGAGCAGTTCTTC.

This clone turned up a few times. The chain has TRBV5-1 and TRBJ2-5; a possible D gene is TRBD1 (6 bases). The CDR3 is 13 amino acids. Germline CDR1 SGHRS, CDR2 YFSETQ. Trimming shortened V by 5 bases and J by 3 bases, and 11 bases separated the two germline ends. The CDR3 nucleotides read TGCGCCAGCAGGGGTTCAGGGGAAGAGACCCAGTACTTC. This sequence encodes CASRGSGEETQYF.

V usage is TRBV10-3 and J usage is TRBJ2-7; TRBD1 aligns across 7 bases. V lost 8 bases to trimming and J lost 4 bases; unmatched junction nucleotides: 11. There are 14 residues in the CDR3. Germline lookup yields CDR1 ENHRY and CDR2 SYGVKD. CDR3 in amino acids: CAISRKTGSYEQYF. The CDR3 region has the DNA TGTGCCATCTCTCGAAAGACAGGGTCTTACGAGCAGTACTTC.

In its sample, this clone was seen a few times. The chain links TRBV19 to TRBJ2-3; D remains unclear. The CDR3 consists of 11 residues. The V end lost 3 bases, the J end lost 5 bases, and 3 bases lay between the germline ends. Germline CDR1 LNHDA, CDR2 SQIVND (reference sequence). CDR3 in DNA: TGTGCCAGTAGTATCCGAGATACGCAGTATTTT. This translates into CASSIRDTQYF. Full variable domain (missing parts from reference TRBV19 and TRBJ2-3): DGGITQSPKYLFRKEGQNVTLSCEQNLNHDAMYWYRQDPGQGLRLIYYSQIVNDFQKGDIAEGYSVSREKKESFPLTVTSAQKNPTAFYLCASSIRDTQYFGPGTRLTVL.

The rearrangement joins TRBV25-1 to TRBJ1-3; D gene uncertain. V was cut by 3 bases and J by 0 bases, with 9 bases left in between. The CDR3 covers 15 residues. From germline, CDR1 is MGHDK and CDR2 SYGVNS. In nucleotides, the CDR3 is TGTGCCAGCAGTGACCCTTCGTTCTCTGGAAACACCATATATTTT. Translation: CASSDPSFSGNTIYF.

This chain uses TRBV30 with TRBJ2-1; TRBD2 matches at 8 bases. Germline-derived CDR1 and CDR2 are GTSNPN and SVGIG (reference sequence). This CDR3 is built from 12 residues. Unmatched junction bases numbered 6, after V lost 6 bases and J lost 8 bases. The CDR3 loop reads CACKRGRDEQFF. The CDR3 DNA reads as TGTGCCTGCAAGCGGGGGCGGGATGAGCAGTTCTTC. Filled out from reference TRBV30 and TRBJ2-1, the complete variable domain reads SQTIHQWPATLVQPVGSPLSLECTVEGTSNPNLYWYRQAAGRGLQLLFYSVGIGQISSEVPQNLSASRPQDRQFILSSKKLLLSDSGFYLCACKRGRDEQFFGPGTRLTVL.

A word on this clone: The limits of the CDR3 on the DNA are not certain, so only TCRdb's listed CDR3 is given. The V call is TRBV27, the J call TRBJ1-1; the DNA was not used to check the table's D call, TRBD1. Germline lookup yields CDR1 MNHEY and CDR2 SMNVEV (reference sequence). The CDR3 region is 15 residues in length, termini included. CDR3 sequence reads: CASSTSDRAFAEAFF.

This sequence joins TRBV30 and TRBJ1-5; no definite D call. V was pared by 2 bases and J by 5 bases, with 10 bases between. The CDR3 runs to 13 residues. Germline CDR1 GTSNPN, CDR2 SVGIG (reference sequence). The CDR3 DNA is TGTGCCTGGAGTTCTGGAAGGGATCAGCCCCAGCATTTT. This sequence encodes CAWSSGRDQPQHF.

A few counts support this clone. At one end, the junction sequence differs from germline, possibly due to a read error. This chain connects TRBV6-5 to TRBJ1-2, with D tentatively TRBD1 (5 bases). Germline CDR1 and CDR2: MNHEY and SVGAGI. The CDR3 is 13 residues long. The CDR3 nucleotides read TGTGCCATCAGTGAGAGCAGGGAGCGCGGCTACACCTTC. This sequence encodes CAISESRERGYTF.

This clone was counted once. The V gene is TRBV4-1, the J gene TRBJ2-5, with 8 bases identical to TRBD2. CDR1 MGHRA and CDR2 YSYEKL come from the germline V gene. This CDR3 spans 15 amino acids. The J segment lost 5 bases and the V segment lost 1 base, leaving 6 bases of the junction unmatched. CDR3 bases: TGCGCCAGCAGCCAAGTCGGGCTAGCGGGTGAGACCCAGTACTTC. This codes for CASSQVGLAGETQYF.

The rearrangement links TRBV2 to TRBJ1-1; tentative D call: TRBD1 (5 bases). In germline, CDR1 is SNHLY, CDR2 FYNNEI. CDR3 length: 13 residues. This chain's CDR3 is CATHLARGTESFF. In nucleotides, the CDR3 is TGTGCTACGCACCTCGCAAGGGGTACTGAGTCTTTCTTT.

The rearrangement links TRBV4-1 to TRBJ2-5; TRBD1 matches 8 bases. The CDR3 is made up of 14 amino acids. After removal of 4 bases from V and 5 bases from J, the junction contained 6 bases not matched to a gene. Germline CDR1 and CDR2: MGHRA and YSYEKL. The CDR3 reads CASSPEDRVETQYF. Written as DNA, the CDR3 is TGCGCCAGCAGCCCAGAGGACAGGGTGGAGACCCAGTACTTC.

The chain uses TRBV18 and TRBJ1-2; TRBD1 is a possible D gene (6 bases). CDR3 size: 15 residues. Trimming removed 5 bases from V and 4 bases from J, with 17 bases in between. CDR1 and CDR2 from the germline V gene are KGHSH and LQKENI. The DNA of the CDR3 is TGTGCCAGCTCAACAGCCGGGACACCGATCTATGGCTACACCTTC. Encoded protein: CASSTAGTPIYGYTF.

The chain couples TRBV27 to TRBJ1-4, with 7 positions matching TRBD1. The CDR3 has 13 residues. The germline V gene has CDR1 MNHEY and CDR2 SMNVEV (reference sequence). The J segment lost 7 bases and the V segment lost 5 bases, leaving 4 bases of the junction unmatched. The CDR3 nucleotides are TGTGCCAGCAGTACGAACAGGGGTGAAAAACTGTTTTTT. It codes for CASSTNRGEKLFF.

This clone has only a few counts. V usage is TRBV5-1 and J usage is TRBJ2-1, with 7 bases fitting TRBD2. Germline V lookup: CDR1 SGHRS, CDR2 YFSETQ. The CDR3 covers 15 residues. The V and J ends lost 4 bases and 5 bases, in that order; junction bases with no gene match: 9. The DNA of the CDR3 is TGCGCCAGCAGCATTGGACTAGACCACGACAATGAGCAGTTCTTC. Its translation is CASSIGLDHDNEQFF.

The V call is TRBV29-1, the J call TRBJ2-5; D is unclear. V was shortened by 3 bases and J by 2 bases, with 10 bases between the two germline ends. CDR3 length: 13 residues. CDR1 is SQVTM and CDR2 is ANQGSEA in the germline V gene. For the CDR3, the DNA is TGCAGCGTTGACGTGGCATCTCAAGAGACCCAGTACTTC. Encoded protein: CSVDVASQETQYF.

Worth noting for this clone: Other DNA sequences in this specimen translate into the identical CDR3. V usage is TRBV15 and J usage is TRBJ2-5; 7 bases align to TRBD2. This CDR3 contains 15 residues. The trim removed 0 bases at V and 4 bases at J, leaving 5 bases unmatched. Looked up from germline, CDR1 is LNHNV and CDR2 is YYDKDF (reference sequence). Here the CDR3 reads CATSRDPSGVETQYF. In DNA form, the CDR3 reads TGTGCCACCAGCAGAGATCCGAGCGGGGTAGAGACCCAGTACTTC. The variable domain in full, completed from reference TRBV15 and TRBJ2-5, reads DAMVIQNPRYQVTQFGKPVTLSCSQTLNHNVMYWYQQKSSQAPKLLFHYYDKDFNNEADTPDNFQSRRPNTSFCFLDIRSPGLGDTAMYLCATSRDPSGVETQYFGPGTRLLVL.

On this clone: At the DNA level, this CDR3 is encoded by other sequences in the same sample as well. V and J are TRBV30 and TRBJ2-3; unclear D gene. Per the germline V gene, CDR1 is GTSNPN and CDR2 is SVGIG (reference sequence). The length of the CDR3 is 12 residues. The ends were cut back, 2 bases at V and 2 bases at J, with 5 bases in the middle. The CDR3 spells CAWSPATDTQYF. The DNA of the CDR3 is TGTGCCTGGAGTCCAGCCACAGATACGCAGTATTTT.

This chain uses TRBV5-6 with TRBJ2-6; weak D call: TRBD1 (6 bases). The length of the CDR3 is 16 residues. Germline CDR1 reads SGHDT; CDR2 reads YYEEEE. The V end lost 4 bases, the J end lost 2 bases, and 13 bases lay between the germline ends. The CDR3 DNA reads TGTGCCAGCAGCCGGGACACCAGCGCTGGGGCCAACGTCCTGACTTTC. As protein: CASSRDTSAGANVLTF. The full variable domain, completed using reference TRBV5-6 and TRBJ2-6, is DAGVTQSPTHLIKTRGQQVTLRCSPKSGHDTVSWYQQALGQGPQFIFQYYEEEERQRGNFPDRFSGHQFPNYSSELNVNALLLGDSALYLCASSRDTSAGANVLTFGAGSRLTVL.

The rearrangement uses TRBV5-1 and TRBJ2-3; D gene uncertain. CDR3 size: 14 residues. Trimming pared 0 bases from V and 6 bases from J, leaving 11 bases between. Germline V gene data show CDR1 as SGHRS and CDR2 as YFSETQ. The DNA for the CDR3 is TGCGCCAGCAGCTTGGGGTCCGGTTCTGATACGCAGTATTTT. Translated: CASSLGSGSDTQYF. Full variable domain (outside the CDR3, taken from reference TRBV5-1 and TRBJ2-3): KAGVTQTPRYLIKTRGQQVTLSCSPISGHRSVSWYQQTPGQGLQFLFEYFSETQRNKGNFPGRFSGRQFSNSRSEMNVSTLELGDSALYLCASSLGSGSDTQYFGPGTRLTVL.